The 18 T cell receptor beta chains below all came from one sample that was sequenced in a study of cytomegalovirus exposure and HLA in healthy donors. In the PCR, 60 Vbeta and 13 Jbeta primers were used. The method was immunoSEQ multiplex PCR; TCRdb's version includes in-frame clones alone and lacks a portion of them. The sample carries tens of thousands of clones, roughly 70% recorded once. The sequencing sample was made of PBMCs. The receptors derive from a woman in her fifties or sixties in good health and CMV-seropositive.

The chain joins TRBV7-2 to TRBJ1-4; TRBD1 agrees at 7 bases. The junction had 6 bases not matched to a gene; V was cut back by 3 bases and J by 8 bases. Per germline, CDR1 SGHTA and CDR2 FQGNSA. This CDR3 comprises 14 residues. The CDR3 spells CASSFRGQAEKLFF. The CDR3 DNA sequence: TGTGCCAGCAGCTTCCGAGGACAGGCAGAAAAACTGTTTTTT.

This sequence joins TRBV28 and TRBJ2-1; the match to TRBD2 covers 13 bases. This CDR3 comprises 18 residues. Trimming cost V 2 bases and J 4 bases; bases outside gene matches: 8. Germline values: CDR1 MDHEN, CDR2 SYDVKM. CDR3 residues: CASSLETTSGGLYNEQFF. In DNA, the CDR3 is TGTGCCAGCAGTTTAGAAACGACTAGCGGGGGGCTGTACAATGAGCAGTTCTTC. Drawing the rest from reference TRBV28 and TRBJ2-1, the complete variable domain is DVKVTQSSRYLVKRTGEKVFLECVQDMDHENMFWYRQDPGLGLRLIYFSYDVKMKEKGDIPEGYSVSREKKERFSLILESASTNQTSMYLCASSLETTSGGLYNEQFFGPGTRLTVL.

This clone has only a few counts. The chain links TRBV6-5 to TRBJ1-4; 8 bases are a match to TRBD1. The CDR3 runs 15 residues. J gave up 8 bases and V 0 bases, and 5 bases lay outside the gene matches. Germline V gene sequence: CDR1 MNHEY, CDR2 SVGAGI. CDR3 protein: CASSYSIRGLEKLFF. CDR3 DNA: TGTGCCAGCAGTTACTCGATCAGGGGGCTAGAAAAACTGTTTTTT.

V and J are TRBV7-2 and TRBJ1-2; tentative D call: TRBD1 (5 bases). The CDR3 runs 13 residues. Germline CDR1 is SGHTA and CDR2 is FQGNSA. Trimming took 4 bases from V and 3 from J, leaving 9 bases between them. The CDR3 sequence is CASSSQGYYGYTF. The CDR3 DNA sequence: TGTGCCAGCAGCTCCCAGGGATACTATGGCTACACCTTC. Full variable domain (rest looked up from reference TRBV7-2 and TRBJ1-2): GAGVSQSPSNKVTEKGKDVELRCDPISGHTALYWYRQSLGQGLEFLIYFQGNSAPDKSGLPSDRFSAERTGGSVSTLTIQRTQQEDSAVYLCASSSQGYYGYTFGSGTRLTVV.

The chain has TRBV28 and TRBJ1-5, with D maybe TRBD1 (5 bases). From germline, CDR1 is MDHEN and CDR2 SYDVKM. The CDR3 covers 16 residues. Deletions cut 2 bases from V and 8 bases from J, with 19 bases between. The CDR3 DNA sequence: TGTGCCAGCAGTTTAGGAGGCGGGGGACGGGGGGAGCCCCAGCATTTT. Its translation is CASSLGGGGRGEPQHF.

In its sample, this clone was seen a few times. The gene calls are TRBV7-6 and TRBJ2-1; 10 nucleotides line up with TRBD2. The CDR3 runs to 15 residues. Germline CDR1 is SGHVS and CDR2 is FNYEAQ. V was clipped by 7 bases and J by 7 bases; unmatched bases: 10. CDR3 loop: CASTPLAGVINEQFF. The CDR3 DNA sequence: TGTGCCAGCACCCCCCTAGCGGGAGTCATAAATGAGCAGTTCTTC.

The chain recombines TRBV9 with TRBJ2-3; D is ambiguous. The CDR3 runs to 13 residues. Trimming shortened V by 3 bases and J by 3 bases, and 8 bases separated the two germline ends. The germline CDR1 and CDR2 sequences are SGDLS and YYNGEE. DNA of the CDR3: TGTGCCAGCAGCGCCCTGACTACAGATACGCAGTATTTT. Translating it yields CASSALTTDTQYF.

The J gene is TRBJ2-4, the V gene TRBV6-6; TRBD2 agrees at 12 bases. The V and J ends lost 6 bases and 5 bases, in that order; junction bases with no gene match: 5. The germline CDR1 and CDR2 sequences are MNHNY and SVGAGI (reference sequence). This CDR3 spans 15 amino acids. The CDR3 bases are TGTGCCAGCAGGGACCTAGCGGGAGGGCAAAACATTCAGTACTTC. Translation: CASRDLAGGQNIQYF.

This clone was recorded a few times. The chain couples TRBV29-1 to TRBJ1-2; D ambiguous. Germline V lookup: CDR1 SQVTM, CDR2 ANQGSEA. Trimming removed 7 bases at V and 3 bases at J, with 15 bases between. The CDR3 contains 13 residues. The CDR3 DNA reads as TGCAGCGCCGAAGTCGGGGTCGACTATGGCTACACCTTC. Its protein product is CSAEVGVDYGYTF.

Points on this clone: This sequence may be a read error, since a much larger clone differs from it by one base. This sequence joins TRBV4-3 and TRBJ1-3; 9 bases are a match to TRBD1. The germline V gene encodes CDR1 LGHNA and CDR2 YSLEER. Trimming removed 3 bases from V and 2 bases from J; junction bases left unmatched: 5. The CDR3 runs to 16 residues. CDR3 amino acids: CASSHQQGAAGNTIYF. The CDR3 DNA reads TGCGCCAGCAGCCACCAACAGGGGGCGGCTGGAAACACCATATATTTT.

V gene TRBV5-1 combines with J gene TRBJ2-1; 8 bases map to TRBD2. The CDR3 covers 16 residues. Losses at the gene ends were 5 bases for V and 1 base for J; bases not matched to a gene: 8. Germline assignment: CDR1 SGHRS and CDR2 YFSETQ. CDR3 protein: CASSHGGELSYNEQFF. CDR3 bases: TGCGCCAGCAGTCACGGGGGGGAGTTGTCCTACAATGAGCAGTTCTTC.

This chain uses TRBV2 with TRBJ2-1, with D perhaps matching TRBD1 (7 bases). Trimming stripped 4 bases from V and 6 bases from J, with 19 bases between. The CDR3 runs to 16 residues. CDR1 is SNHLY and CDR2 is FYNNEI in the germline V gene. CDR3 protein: CASSAETGKAGNEQFF. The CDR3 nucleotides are TGTGCCAGCAGTGCCGAGACAGGGAAAGCGGGCAATGAGCAGTTCTTC.

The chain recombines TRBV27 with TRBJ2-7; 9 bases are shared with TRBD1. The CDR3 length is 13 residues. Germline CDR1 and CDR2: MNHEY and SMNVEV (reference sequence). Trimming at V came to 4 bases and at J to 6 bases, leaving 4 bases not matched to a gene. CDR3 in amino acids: CASSYRGPGEQYF. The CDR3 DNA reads TGTGCCAGCAGTTACAGGGGGCCAGGCGAGCAGTACTTC.

CDR3 residues: CASSVGRTGFTDTQYF. CDR3 coding DNA: TGTGCCAGCAGCGTAGGTCGGACAGGTTTTACAGATACGCAGTATTTT. This chain connects TRBV9 to TRBJ2-3; 7 bases align to TRBD1. Germline loops: CDR1 SGDLS, CDR2 YYNGEE. The CDR3 sequence is 16 residues long. V was clipped by 0 bases and J by 3 bases; unmatched bases: 7.

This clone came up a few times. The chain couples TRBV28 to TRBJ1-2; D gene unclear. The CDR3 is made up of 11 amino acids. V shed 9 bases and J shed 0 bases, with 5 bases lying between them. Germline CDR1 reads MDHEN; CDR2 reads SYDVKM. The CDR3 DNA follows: TGTGCCAGTACATCTAACTATGGCTACACCTTC. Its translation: CASTSNYGYTF.

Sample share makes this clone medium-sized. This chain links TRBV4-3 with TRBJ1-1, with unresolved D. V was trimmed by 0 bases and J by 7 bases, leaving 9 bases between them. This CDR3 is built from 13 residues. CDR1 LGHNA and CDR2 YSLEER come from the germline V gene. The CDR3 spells CASSQDTHSEAFF. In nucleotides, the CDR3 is TGCGCCAGCAGCCAAGATACGCACAGTGAAGCTTTCTTT.

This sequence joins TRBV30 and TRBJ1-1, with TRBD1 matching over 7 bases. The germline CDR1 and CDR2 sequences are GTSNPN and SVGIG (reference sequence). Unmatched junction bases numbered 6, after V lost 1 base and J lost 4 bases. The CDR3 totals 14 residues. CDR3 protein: CAWSGKGATTEAFF. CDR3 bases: TGTGCCTGGAGTGGTAAGGGGGCGACCACTGAAGCTTTCTTT.

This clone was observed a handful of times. CDR3 DNA: TGTGCCAGCAGTGGACAGGGGGCCGGCACAGATACGCAGTATTTT. It yields the protein CASSGQGAGTDTQYF. This chain joins TRBV6-5 and TRBJ2-3, with 11 bases identical to TRBD1. The length of the CDR3 is 15 residues. Germline trimming cut 5 bases from V and 1 base from J; bases unmatched to any gene: 2. CDR1 and CDR2 (germline): MNHEY, SVGAGI.